The T cell receptor (beta chain) described here comes from a study of graft-versus-host responses after intestinal transplantation. Trimming removed 5 bases at V and 3 bases at J, with 10 bases between. The CDR3 extends over 13 amino acids. The germline V gene has CDR1 SEHNR and CDR2 FQNEAQ (reference sequence). Repertoires were generated with immunoSEQ multiplex PCR, while TCRdb's copy carries only in-frame clones and drops some. This sample has about 88,000 clones, with almost 90% found just once. Worth noting for this clone: What it binds is unknown.

This rearrangement joins TRBV7-9 to TRBJ1-1; D not certain. Sequences were derived from unstimulated CD4+ T cells sorted from spleen or lymph node cells, sampled before intestinal transplant. This receptor was obtained from a human donor who received an intestinal transplant. CDR3: CASSTLRDTEAFF. The CDR3 DNA sequence: TGTGCCAGCAGCACCCTCCGGGACACTGAAGCTTTCTTT.